This is a list of T cell receptor beta chains from one sample in a study of beta chain features in type 1 diabetes. The data were produced by immunoSEQ multiplex PCR, yet TCRdb's version contains in-frame clones alone and is incomplete. This table has 300,000 or so clones, less than 15% appearing once. Sequencing input: naive CD4+ T cells from blood. The receptors were gathered from a woman aged 18-30 years with type 1 diabetes. Both conserved end residues are part of each CDR3. Fields, in order: clone size, D gene, J gene, V gene, CDR3 DNA, CDR3 protein. A D gene is named only where the DNA matches it firmly. Clone size is not always given. Where it is, it says once, few, many or a class for expanded clones.

clone size: .
D gene: .
J gene: TRBJ1-4
V gene: TRBV5-1
CDR3 DNA: TGCGCCAGCAGCTTGACAGGGTTGGCAGTCGAAAAACTGTTTTTT
CDR3 protein: CASSLTGLAVEKLFF

clone size: .
D gene: TRBD2
J gene: TRBJ2-3
V gene: TRBV18
CDR3 DNA: TGTGCCAGCTCACCTAGCCTTAGCGGGAGAGGCAGTACGCAGTATTTT
CDR3 protein: CASSPSLSGRGSTQYF

clone size: few
D gene: TRBD1
J gene: TRBJ2-6
V gene: TRBV27
CDR3 DNA: TGTGCCAGCACCCAGACAGGGACGAATTCGGGGGCCAACGTCCTGACTTTC
CDR3 protein: CASTQTGTNSGANVLTF

clone size: few
D gene: TRBD1
J gene: TRBJ2-7
V gene: TRBV7-9
CDR3 DNA: TGTGCCAGCAGCTCCGGCCGGGACAGAAGCTCCTACGAGCAGTACTTC
CDR3 protein: CASSSGRDRSSYEQYF

clone size: .
D gene: TRBD2
J gene: TRBJ2-5
V gene: TRBV19
CDR3 DNA: TGTGCCAGTAGGATGACTAGCGGGATGGGGACCCAGTACTTC
CDR3 protein: CASRMTSGMGTQYF

clone size: few
D gene: .
J gene: TRBJ1-4
V gene: TRBV18
CDR3 DNA: TGTGCCAGCTCACCGGAGGAAAATGAAAAACTGTTTTTT
CDR3 protein: CASSPEENEKLFF

clone size: .
D gene: TRBD1
J gene: TRBJ2-1
V gene: TRBV2
CDR3 DNA: TGTGCCAGCACTCCGGGACAGGGATTATACAATGAGCAGTTCTTC
CDR3 protein: CASTPGQGLYNEQFF

clone size: .
D gene: .
J gene: TRBJ2-1
V gene: TRBV28
CDR3 DNA: TGTGCCAGCAGTCGTAGCGGCACTTCCTACAATGAGCAGTTCTTC
CDR3 protein: CASSRSGTSYNEQFF

clone size: few
D gene: TRBD2
J gene: TRBJ2-6
V gene: TRBV5-4
CDR3 DNA: TGTGCCAGCCGCGGTTCGGGGGGGCCTGGGGCCAACGTCCTGACTTTC
CDR3 protein: CASRGSGGPGANVLTF

clone size: .
D gene: .
J gene: TRBJ2-3
V gene: TRBV29-1
CDR3 DNA: TGCAGCGTTGAAGTGAGTTGGGATACGCAGTATTTT
CDR3 protein: CSVEVSWDTQYF

clone size: .
D gene: TRBD2
J gene: TRBJ2-1
V gene: TRBV7-2
CDR3 DNA: TGTGCCAGCAGCCGTAATCTAGCGGGAGGGGAGCAGTTCTTC
CDR3 protein: CASSRNLAGGEQFF

clone size: few
D gene: .
J gene: TRBJ1-1
V gene: TRBV30
CDR3 DNA: TGTGCCGTCGACAAAACAGAGAACACTGAAGCTTTCTTT
CDR3 protein: CAVDKTENTEAFF

clone size: .
D gene: TRBD2
J gene: TRBJ2-7
V gene: TRBV2
CDR3 DNA: TGTGCCAGCAAGTCGGGCGGGAGCAGCTCCTACGAGCAGTACTTC
CDR3 protein: CASKSGGSSSYEQYF

clone size: few
D gene: .
J gene: TRBJ1-5
V gene: TRBV28
CDR3 DNA: TGTGCCAGCAGTTTACAGAATCAGCCCCAGCATTTT
CDR3 protein: CASSLQNQPQHF

clone size: .
D gene: .
J gene: TRBJ1-2
V gene: TRBV5-1
CDR3 DNA: TGCGCCAGCAGCTGGGCGGACAGTTATGGCTACACCTTC
CDR3 protein: CASSWADSYGYTF

clone size: few
D gene: TRBD1
J gene: TRBJ1-1
V gene: TRBV28
CDR3 DNA: TGTGCCAGCAGTTCACCGGGACAGGAGAACACTGAAGCTTTCTTT
CDR3 protein: CASSSPGQENTEAFF

clone size: .
D gene: TRBD1
J gene: TRBJ2-1
V gene: TRBV11-2
CDR3 DNA: TGTGCCAGCAGCTCCTTGACAGGGTGGCGGAATGAGCAGTTCTTC
CDR3 protein: CASSSLTGWRNEQFF

clone size: .
D gene: TRBD1
J gene: TRBJ1-1
V gene: TRBV19
CDR3 DNA: TGTGCCAGTAGTACCCACTGGGGACAGGGACACACTGAAGCTTTCTTT
CDR3 protein: CASSTHWGQGHTEAFF

clone size: few
D gene: .
J gene: TRBJ2-3
V gene: TRBV7-2
CDR3 DNA: TGTGCCAGCAGCTTAGAGGGGTGGTACCCCCTCACAGATACGCAGTATTTT
CDR3 protein: CASSLEGWYPLTDTQYF

clone size: few
D gene: .
J gene: TRBJ2-3
V gene: TRBV28
CDR3 DNA: TGTGCCAGCAGCCAAACAGATACGCAGTATTTT
CDR3 protein: CASSQTDTQYF

clone size: .
D gene: TRBD2
J gene: TRBJ2-1
V gene: TRBV11-2
CDR3 DNA: TGTGCCAGCAGTCCTAGGCCGAGACTAGCGGGAGGATGGAATGAGCAGTTCTTC
CDR3 protein: CASSPRPRLAGGWNEQFF

clone size: few
D gene: .
J gene: TRBJ2-1
V gene: TRBV12-5
CDR3 DNA: TGTGCTAGTGCCCCAGAGTGGGGGCGAAGCTCCTACAATGAGCAGTTCTTC
CDR3 protein: CASAPEWGRSSYNEQFF

clone size: .
D gene: TRBD2
J gene: TRBJ2-5
V gene: TRBV11-2
CDR3 DNA: TGTGCCAGCAGCTCTCTTCTAGCGGGAGGGCCTGTGGAGACCCAGTACTTC
CDR3 protein: CASSSLLAGGPVETQYF

clone size: few
D gene: TRBD1
J gene: TRBJ2-2
V gene: TRBV7-3
CDR3 DNA: TGTGCCAGCAGCGAACTGGGACAGGGGAACACCGGGGAGCTGTTTTTT
CDR3 protein: CASSELGQGNTGELFF

clone size: .
D gene: .
J gene: TRBJ2-2
V gene: TRBV2
CDR3 DNA: TGTGCCAGCAGTGTGTACTACTCCACCGGGGAGCTGTTTTTT
CDR3 protein: CASSVYYSTGELFF

clone size: few
D gene: .
J gene: TRBJ2-1
V gene: TRBV7-2
CDR3 DNA: TGTGCCAGCAGCTCCCGGGTCTTTGAGCAGTTCTTC
CDR3 protein: CASSSRVFEQFF

clone size: .
D gene: TRBD2
J gene: TRBJ2-3
V gene: TRBV19
CDR3 DNA: TGTGCCAGTAGTATCTCGGGGACTAGCGGGAGAACAGATACGCAGTATTTT
CDR3 protein: CASSISGTSGRTDTQYF

clone size: .
D gene: .
J gene: TRBJ2-5
V gene: TRBV5-4
CDR3 DNA: TGTGCCAGCAGCTTGCCGATGGGAAAGGGGCGAGAGACCCAGTACTTC
CDR3 protein: CASSLPMGKGRETQYF

clone size: few
D gene: .
J gene: TRBJ2-2
V gene: TRBV25-1
CDR3 DNA: TGTGCCAGCAGTGATCGAACGGGGGTAAACACCGGGGAGCTGTTTTTT
CDR3 protein: CASSDRTGVNTGELFF

clone size: few
D gene: TRBD1
J gene: TRBJ1-1
V gene: TRBV29-1
CDR3 DNA: TGCAGCGTGAGACAGGGGGCCTCGGAACTGAACACTGAAGCTTTCTTT
CDR3 protein: CSVRQGASELNTEAFF

clone size: .
D gene: .
J gene: TRBJ2-5
V gene: TRBV4-2
CDR3 DNA: TGTGCCAGCAGCCTACAGGGTTCAGAGACCCAGTACTTC
CDR3 protein: CASSLQGSETQYF

clone size: few
D gene: .
J gene: TRBJ1-2
V gene: TRBV18
CDR3 DNA: TGTGCCAGCTCGTGGACAGAGGAGATAGACTATGGCTACACCTTC
CDR3 protein: CASSWTEEIDYGYTF

clone size: few
D gene: .
J gene: TRBJ1-5
V gene: TRBV7-2
CDR3 DNA: TGTGCCAGCAGCTTATTGGGGGGGTACGAGAATCAGCCCCAGCATTTT
CDR3 protein: CASSLLGGYENQPQHF

clone size: few
D gene: .
J gene: TRBJ2-7
V gene: TRBV27
CDR3 DNA: TGTGCCAGCAGTTCGTCGGCGGCGGGCTCCTACGAGCAGTACTTC
CDR3 protein: CASSSSAAGSYEQYF

clone size: .
D gene: .
J gene: TRBJ1-2
V gene: TRBV9
CDR3 DNA: TGTGCCAGCAGCGTAGATGCGGCGGGGGGCAATGGCTACACCTTC
CDR3 protein: CASSVDAAGGNGYTF

clone size: few
D gene: TRBD1
J gene: TRBJ2-3
V gene: TRBV29-1
CDR3 DNA: TGCAGCGTTGAATGGTTTGGACAGGGGACAATCACAGATACGCAGTATTTT
CDR3 protein: CSVEWFGQGTITDTQYF

clone size: .
D gene: .
J gene: TRBJ2-6
V gene: TRBV7-9
CDR3 DNA: TGTGCCAGCAGCTTAACTATCCGCTCTGGGGCCAACGTCCTGACTTTC
CDR3 protein: CASSLTIRSGANVLTF

clone size: few
D gene: TRBD1
J gene: TRBJ1-2
V gene: TRBV5-6
CDR3 DNA: TGTGCCAGCAGCCCCCGGGACAGGGGGGCCTATGGCTACACCTTC
CDR3 protein: CASSPRDRGAYGYTF

clone size: few
D gene: TRBD1
J gene: TRBJ1-5
V gene: TRBV28
CDR3 DNA: TGTGCCAGCAGTCCCCCGGACAGGGAAAATCAGCCCCAGCATTTT
CDR3 protein: CASSPPDRENQPQHF

clone size: few
D gene: TRBD1
J gene: TRBJ1-1
V gene: TRBV5-4
CDR3 DNA: TGTGCCAGCAGCTTGAAGGGGGCCGATGAAGCTTTCTTT
CDR3 protein: CASSLKGADEAFF

clone size: once
D gene: .
J gene: TRBJ2-1
V gene: TRBV5-1
CDR3 DNA: TGCGCCAGCAGCTTATCCGGGCTAAAAGGGGATGAGCAGTTCTTC
CDR3 protein: CASSLSGLKGDEQFF

clone size: few
D gene: TRBD1
J gene: TRBJ2-7
V gene: TRBV30
CDR3 DNA: TGTGCCTGGAGTGCGGACAGGGGCCACGAGCAGTACTTC
CDR3 protein: CAWSADRGHEQYF

clone size: few
D gene: TRBD1
J gene: TRBJ2-7
V gene: TRBV13
CDR3 DNA: TGTGCCAGCAGCCTCGGGACAGGGGGTCGGAGCTCCTACGAGCAGTACTTC
CDR3 protein: CASSLGTGGRSSYEQYF

clone size: .
D gene: .
J gene: TRBJ1-1
V gene: TRBV2
CDR3 DNA: TGTGCCAGCATTGGCCTTATGAACACTGAAGCTTTCTTT
CDR3 protein: CASIGLMNTEAFF

clone size: .
D gene: TRBD2
J gene: TRBJ2-2
V gene: TRBV29-1
CDR3 DNA: TGCAGCGCTTCGCGGGAGTGGGGCACCGGGGAGCTGTTTTTT
CDR3 protein: CSASREWGTGELFF